These T cell receptor beta chains were read from a single sample in a study of blood T cell repertoires in COVID-19. The data were produced by immunoSEQ multiplex PCR, yet TCRdb's version contains in-frame clones alone and is incomplete. Of some 80,000 clones listed, roughly 88% are singletons. Sequences were obtained from peripheral blood. The source of these receptors is a human donor in a cohort sampled during active COVID-19. Both conserved end residues are part of each CDR3. The D gene is left open where the match is weak. Rows may omit the clone size; those that give it use once, few, many or a size class.

V	J	D	size	DNA	CDR3
TRBV10-3	TRBJ2-7	TRBD2	.	TGTGCCATCAGTGGCCGGACTAGCGGGAGCCCCGAGCAGTACTTC	CAISGRTSGSPEQYF
TRBV9	TRBJ2-1	TRBD2	.	TGTGCCAGCAGCGTAGGACTAGCTTCGAATGAGCAGTTCTTC	CASSVGLASNEQFF
TRBV18	TRBJ2-1	TRBD2	.	TGTGCCAGCTCACCTATTGCCGGGACTAGCATAGGGAATGAGCAGTTCTTC	CASSPIAGTSIGNEQFF
TRBV27	TRBJ1-4	TRBD1	.	TGTGCCAGCAGGGGGACAGGGGGAATTAATGAAAAACTGTTTTTT	CASRGTGGINEKLFF
TRBV7-3	TRBJ2-3	.	once	TGTGCCAGCAGCTTATCGACCGCTCGGGGCACAGATACGCAGTATTTT	CASSLSTARGTDTQYF
TRBV5-4	TRBJ1-6	TRBD1	few	TGTGCCAGCAGCGAGCCGGGACAGGCGGACCCTTATAATTCACCCCTCCACTTT	CASSEPGQADPYNSPLHF
TRBV9	TRBJ2-2	TRBD2	.	TGTGCCAGCAGCGTAGGGACCCGGACTAGCGGGGGGGTGAACACCGGGGAGCTGTTTTTT	CASSVGTRTSGGVNTGELFF
TRBV5-1	TRBJ2-1	.	.	TGCGCCAGCAGCCCTTCGGACTTCACGGTGAGGTTCTTC	CASSPSDFTVRFF
TRBV10-1	TRBJ2-7	TRBD1	few	TGCGCCAGCAGTGAAAACGGACAGGGGGTCTCAAGCTCCTACGAGCAGTACTTC	CASSENGQGVSSSYEQYF
TRBV7-9	TRBJ2-3	.	.	TGTGCCAGCAAAAGGACAGCTAGCACAGATACGCAGTATTTT	CASKRTASTDTQYF
TRBV19	TRBJ1-5	TRBD1	once	TGTGCCAGTAGGGACAGGGGAAATGGAAATCAGCCCCAGCATTTT	CASRDRGNGNQPQHF
TRBV5-5	TRBJ2-7	TRBD1	.	TGTGCCAGCAGCTGGGGACAGGGGGATCTCCGCGAGCAGTACTTC	CASSWGQGDLREQYF
TRBV11-2	TRBJ1-4	TRBD1	once	TGTGCCAGCAGCTTTACAGGGGGGTTGGCGGAAAAACTGTTTTTT	CASSFTGGLAEKLFF
TRBV15	TRBJ2-3	TRBD2	once	TGTGCCACCAGCATTAGCGGGAGACCAGATACGCAGTATTTT	CATSISGRPDTQYF
TRBV5-1	TRBJ2-3	.	few	TGCGCCAGCAGCTTGGGGGCCGCTAGCACAGATACGCAGTATTTT	CASSLGAASTDTQYF
TRBV7-6	TRBJ2-7	TRBD1	once	TGTGCCAGCAGCTTAGGGGCGACAGGGGGCCACGAGCAGTACTTC	CASSLGATGGHEQYF
TRBV19	TRBJ2-5	.	once	TGTGCCAGTACCCCAACGACAGCTGCCCAAGAGACCCAGTACTTC	CASTPTTAAQETQYF
TRBV19	TRBJ1-6	TRBD1	once	TGTGCCAGTAGTCCCGGGACAGGAGGTAATTCACCCCTCCACTTT	CASSPGTGGNSPLHF
TRBV19	TRBJ1-6	.	few	TGTGCCAGTAGTTCCTCAGGCGTAGGGGTTTCACCCCTCCACTTT	CASSSSGVGVSPLHF
TRBV18	TRBJ2-7	TRBD1	once	TGTGCCAGCTCACCCGGGGGGACAGGGACTCGGGAGCAGTACTTC	CASSPGGTGTREQYF
TRBV2	TRBJ1-2	TRBD1	.	TGTGCCAGCAGTACAGGGGATGGGGGCTACACCTTC	CASSTGDGGYTF
TRBV28	TRBJ2-1	TRBD2	.	TGTGCCAGCAGTTTAGCGGCGGGAGGGACCTACAATGAGCAGTTCTTC	CASSLAAGGTYNEQFF
TRBV2	TRBJ1-5	.	few	TGTGCCAGCAGGAAGGAGAACAATCAGCCCCAGCATTTT	CASRKENNQPQHF
TRBV4-3	TRBJ2-3	TRBD2	.	TGCGCCAGCAGCCCTCCTACCAGCGGGGGCCTTCATACGCAGTATTTT	CASSPPTSGGLHTQYF
TRBV3-1/TRBV3-2	TRBJ2-1	.	.	TGTGCCAGCAGCCAGGCGCTCAGGGCGGGGGCCGATCGCGGGCAGTTCTTC	CASSQALRAGADRGQFF
TRBV5-6	TRBJ2-3	TRBD2	.	TGTGCCAGCAGCTGGGCTAGCGGGGGGTACACAGATACGCAGTATTTT	CASSWASGGYTDTQYF
TRBV6-5	TRBJ2-7	.	.	TGTGCCAGCAGGAGGGGGGGAAAGGCCTACGAGCAGTACTTC	CASRRGGKAYEQYF
TRBV5-4	TRBJ2-5	TRBD2	.	TGTGCCAGCAGAACGGGCGGGAGGGCCCAAGAGACCCAGTACTTC	CASRTGGRAQETQYF
TRBV6-2/TRBV6-3	TRBJ2-1	TRBD1	.	TGTGCCAGCAGTTACTCACTAGACAGGGTCGGGGATGAGCAGTTCTTC	CASSYSLDRVGDEQFF
TRBV6-6	TRBJ2-1	TRBD1	few	TGTGCCAGCAGCCCCGGGACAGGGAGAATATACAATGAGCAGTTCTTC	CASSPGTGRIYNEQFF
TRBV5-1	TRBJ2-7	TRBD2	.	TGCGCCAGCAGCTTGGACCCGGGGGGCTACGAGCAGTACTTC	CASSLDPGGYEQYF
TRBV7-6	TRBJ2-1	.	.	TGTGCCAGCAGCCCGTCCCCCAGTCGCAGCTCCTACAATGAGCAGTTCTTC	CASSPSPSRSSYNEQFF
TRBV4-3	TRBJ2-3	TRBD1	.	TGCGCCAGCAGCCTGGCCGTACAGGGGACCACAGATACGCAGTATTTT	CASSLAVQGTTDTQYF
TRBV21-1	TRBJ2-3	.	.	TGTGCCAAGAAGACAGGGGGCAGGGGAGATACGCAGTATTTT	CAKKTGGRGDTQYF
TRBV7-2	TRBJ1-2	.	.	TGTGCCAGCAGTCCGGAACAGAGCTATGGCTACACCTTC	CASSPEQSYGYTF
TRBV29-1	TRBJ2-1	.	.	TGCAGCCCGGTCGGAGTTGAGCAGTTCTTC	CSPVGVEQFF
TRBV5-4	TRBJ1-2	TRBD1	.	TGTGCCAGCTCCGGGACAGGGGGCTCTGGCTACACCTTC	CASSGTGGSGYTF
TRBV7-9	TRBJ2-3	TRBD1	.	TGTGCCAGCAGCCAGCCGGGACAGGGGGCATCAGATACGCAGTATTTT	CASSQPGQGASDTQYF
TRBV4-3	TRBJ2-7	.	.	TGCGCCAGCAGCCAAGATCACAGTGCCTACAAGCAGTACTTC	CASSQDHSAYKQYF
TRBV11-2	TRBJ2-5	.	.	TGTGCCAGCAGCTCCCGGGGGATAAGTAGATGGGAGACCCAGTACTTC	CASSSRGISRWETQYF
TRBV2	TRBJ2-5	.	once	TGTGCCAGCAGTAAAGACGGCCAAGAGACCCAGTACTTC	CASSKDGQETQYF
TRBV19	TRBJ1-6	.	.	TGTGCCAGTACGAGGTCAAATAATTCACCCCTCCACTTT	CASTRSNNSPLHF
TRBV4-2	TRBJ1-2	TRBD1	.	TGTGCCAGCAGCCCGGGACAGGGACCACCGGGAGGCTACACCTTC	CASSPGQGPPGGYTF
TRBV28	TRBJ1-1	.	.	TGTGCCAGCAGAACAACCAGGACAGTCAACACTGAAGCTTTCTTT	CASRTTRTVNTEAFF
TRBV5-1	TRBJ2-4	.	.	TGCGCCAGCAGCTTGAGGCCGGAGGCAGACATTCAGTACTTC	CASSLRPEADIQYF
TRBV7-2	TRBJ2-7	.	.	TGTGCCAGCAGCGCGGGTCACGAGCAGTACTTC	CASSAGHEQYF
TRBV11-2	TRBJ2-7	TRBD1	.	TGTGCCAGCAGTAGGGGACAGATCTACGAGCAGTACTTC	CASSRGQIYEQYF